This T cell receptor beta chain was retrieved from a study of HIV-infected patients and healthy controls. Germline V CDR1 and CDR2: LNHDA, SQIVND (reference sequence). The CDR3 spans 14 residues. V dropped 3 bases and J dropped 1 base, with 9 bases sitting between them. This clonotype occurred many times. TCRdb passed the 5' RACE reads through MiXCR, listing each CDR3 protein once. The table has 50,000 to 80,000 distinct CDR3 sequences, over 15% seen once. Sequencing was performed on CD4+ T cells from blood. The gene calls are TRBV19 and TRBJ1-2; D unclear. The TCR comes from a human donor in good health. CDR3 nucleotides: TGTGCCAGTAGTATGCTCCAGCTTAACTATGGCTACACCTTC. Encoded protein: CASSMLQLNYGYTF.